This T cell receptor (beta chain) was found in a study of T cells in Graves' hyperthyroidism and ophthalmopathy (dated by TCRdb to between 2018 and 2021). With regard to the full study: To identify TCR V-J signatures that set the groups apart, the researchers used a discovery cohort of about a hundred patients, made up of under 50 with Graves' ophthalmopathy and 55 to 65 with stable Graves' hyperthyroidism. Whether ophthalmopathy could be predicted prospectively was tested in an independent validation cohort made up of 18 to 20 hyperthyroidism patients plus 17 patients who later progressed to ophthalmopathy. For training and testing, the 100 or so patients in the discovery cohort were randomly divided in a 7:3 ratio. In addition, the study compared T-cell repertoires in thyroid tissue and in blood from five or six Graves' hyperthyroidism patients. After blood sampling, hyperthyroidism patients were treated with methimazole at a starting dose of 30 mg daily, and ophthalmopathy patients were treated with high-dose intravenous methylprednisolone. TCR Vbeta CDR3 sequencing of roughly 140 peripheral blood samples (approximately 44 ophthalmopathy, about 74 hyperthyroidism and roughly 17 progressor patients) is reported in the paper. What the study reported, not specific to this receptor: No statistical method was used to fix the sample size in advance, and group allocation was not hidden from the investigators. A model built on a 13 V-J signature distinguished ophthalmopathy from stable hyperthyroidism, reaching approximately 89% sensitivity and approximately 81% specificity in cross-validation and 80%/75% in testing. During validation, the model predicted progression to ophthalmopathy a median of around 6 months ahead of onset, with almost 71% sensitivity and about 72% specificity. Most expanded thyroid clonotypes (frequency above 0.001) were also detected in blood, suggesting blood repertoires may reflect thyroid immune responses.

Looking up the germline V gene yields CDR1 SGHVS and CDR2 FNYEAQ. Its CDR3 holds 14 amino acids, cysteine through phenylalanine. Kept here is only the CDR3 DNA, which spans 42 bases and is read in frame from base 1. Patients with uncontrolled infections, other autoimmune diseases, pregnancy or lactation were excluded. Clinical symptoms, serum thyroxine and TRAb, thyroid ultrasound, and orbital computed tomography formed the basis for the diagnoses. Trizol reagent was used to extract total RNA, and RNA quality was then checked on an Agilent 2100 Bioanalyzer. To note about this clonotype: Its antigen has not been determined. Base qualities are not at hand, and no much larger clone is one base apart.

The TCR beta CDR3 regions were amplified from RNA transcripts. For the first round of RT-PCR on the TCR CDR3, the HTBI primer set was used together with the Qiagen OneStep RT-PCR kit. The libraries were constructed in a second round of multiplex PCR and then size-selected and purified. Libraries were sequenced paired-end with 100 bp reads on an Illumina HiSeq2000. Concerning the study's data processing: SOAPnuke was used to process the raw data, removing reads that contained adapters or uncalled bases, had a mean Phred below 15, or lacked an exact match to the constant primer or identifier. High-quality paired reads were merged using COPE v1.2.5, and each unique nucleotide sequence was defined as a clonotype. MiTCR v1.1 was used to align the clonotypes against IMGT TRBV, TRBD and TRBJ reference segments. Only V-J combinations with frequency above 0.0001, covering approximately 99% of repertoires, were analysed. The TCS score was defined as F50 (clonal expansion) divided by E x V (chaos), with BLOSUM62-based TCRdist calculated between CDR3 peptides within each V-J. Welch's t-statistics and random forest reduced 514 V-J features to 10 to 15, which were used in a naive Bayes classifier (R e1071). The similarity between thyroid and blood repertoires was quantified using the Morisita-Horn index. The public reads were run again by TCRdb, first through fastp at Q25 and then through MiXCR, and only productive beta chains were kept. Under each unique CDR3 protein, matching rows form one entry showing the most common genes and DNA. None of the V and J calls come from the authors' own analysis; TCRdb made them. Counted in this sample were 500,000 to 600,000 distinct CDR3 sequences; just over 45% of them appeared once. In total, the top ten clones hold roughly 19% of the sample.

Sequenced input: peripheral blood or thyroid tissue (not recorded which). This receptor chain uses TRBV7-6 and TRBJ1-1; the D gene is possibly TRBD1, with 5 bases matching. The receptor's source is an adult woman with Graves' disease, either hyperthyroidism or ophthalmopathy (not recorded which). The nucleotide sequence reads TGTGCTAGACACGCCCCTACAGGATTCACTGAAGCTTTCTTT. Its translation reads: CARHAPTGFTEAFF.